The T cell receptor beta chain described here comes from a study of shared clonotypes between healthy human individuals. Selected positively for CCR7 and CD45RO-negative, naive CD8 cells excluded terminally differentiated effector memory CD45RA+ cells. The assay was immunoSEQ multiplex PCR, and TCRdb's table has in-frame clones only and misses some. In the table there are roughly 1,800,000 clones, 85% to 95% of which are singletons. V trimming: 6 bases; J trimming: 4 bases; junction bases outside the gene matches: 3. This CDR3 is built from 14 residues. Looked up from germline, CDR1 is MGHRA and CDR2 is YSYEKL.

The sequence came from a man between 18 and 35 years old in good health. Sequencing input: naive CD8+ T cells sorted from blood. The chain joins TRBV4-1 to TRBJ1-6; TRBD1 matches at 7 bases. CDR3 protein: CASRPGQYNSPLHF. CDR3 DNA: TGCGCCAGCAGACCGGGACAGTATAATTCACCCCTCCACTTT.